Shown below are 21 T cell receptor beta chains from a single sample sequenced in a study of OX40 agonist ivuxolimab in advanced cancers. TCRdb keeps only in-frame clones here, not all; method: immunoSEQ multiplex PCR. The sample yields around 25,000 clones, roughly three quarters seen once. Sequencing used CD4+ or CD8+ T cells sorted from blood, obtained in a trial of the OX40 agonist ivuxolimab. The receptors shown here come from an adult with an advanced solid tumor such as melanoma, head and neck, liver or kidney cancer.

This clone was observed a single time. In DNA, the CDR3 is TGTGCCAGCTCACCGAACAGGGGCGCCGGGGAGCTGTTTTTT. This sequence encodes CASSPNRGAGELFF. This chain links TRBV18 with TRBJ2-2, with 7 bases lining up with TRBD1. CDR1 is KGHSH and CDR2 is LQKENI in the germline V gene. The CDR3 extends over 14 amino acids. After removal of 3 bases from V and 6 bases from J, the junction contained 4 bases not matched to a gene.

This clone has more than one count but fewer than ten. The V call is TRBV7-8, the J call TRBJ2-7; 9 nucleotides match TRBD1. Trimming cost V 5 bases and J 3 bases; bases outside gene matches: 8. Germline V gives CDR1 SGHVS, CDR2 FQNEAQ. This CDR3 region has 15 residues. CDR3 in DNA: TGTGCCAGCAGCCCCCGGACAGGGGATGTCTACGAGCAGTACTTC. This gives the protein CASSPRTGDVYEQYF.

V gene TRBV19 combines with J gene TRBJ2-1; TRBD1 matches at 7 bases. After removal of 4 bases from V and 5 bases from J, the junction contained 5 bases not matched to a gene. Germline CDR1 and CDR2: LNHDA and SQIVND (reference sequence). This CDR3 spans 14 amino acids. In nucleotides, the CDR3 is TGTGCCAGTAGTAAAGGGACAGTCGACAATGAGCAGTTCTTC. Its protein is CASSKGTVDNEQFF.

This clone appeared a few times. The V gene is TRBV7-2, the J gene TRBJ2-7, with TRBD2 identical over 10 bases. Germline V gene sequence: CDR1 SGHTA, CDR2 FQGNSA. The CDR3 is made up of 14 amino acids. The V segment lost 3 bases and the J segment 9 bases; nucleotides outside the gene matches: 8. DNA of the CDR3: TGTGCCAGCAGCTTTCCTCTAGCGGGAGTGGGGCAGTACTTC. Translated, it gives CASSFPLAGVGQYF.

This clone was recorded a few times. The V gene is TRBV6-6, the J gene TRBJ2-5; D is unresolved. This CDR3 contains 12 residues. Germline CDR1 is MNHNY and CDR2 is SVGAGI (reference sequence). Trimming left V 4 bases short and J 5 bases short, with 8 bases between. The CDR3 region is CASSWGRETQYF. DNA for the CDR3: TGTGCCAGCAGTTGGGGTCGTGAGACCCAGTACTTC.

The rearrangement links TRBV19 to TRBJ1-1; no clear D. V was cut by 4 bases and J by 3 bases, with 21 bases left in between. Germline V lookup: CDR1 LNHDA, CDR2 SQIVND (reference sequence). This CDR3 has 17 amino acids. The CDR3 reads CASSTPPEQPRDTEAFF. CDR3 coding DNA: TGTGCCAGTAGTACACCCCCTGAACAGCCACGGGACACTGAAGCTTTCTTT.

By sample share, this clone is medium-sized. The gene calls are TRBV2 and TRBJ1-2; D is undetermined. This CDR3 spans 14 amino acids. V was cut by 1 base and J by 4 bases, with 10 bases left in between. Germline loops: CDR1 SNHLY, CDR2 FYNNEI. This chain's CDR3 is CASSEVGRFYGYTF. CDR3 nucleotide sequence: TGTGCCAGCAGTGAAGTTGGTCGGTTCTATGGCTACACCTTC.

This chain connects TRBV28 to TRBJ1-4, with TRBD1 matching 7 bases. Trimming cost V 8 bases and J 10 bases; bases outside gene matches: 10. Germline V gene lookup returns CDR1 MDHEN and CDR2 SYDVKM. This CDR3 is 13 amino acids long. The DNA of the CDR3 is TGTGCCAGCGGGGGGGAAGGGGGCCGAAAACTGTTTTTT. Amino acid sequence: CASGGEGGRKLFF.

The rearrangement uses TRBV6-5 and TRBJ1-2; 9 bases agree with TRBD1. Germline V gene data show CDR1 as MNHEY and CDR2 as SVGAGI. After removal of 7 bases from V and 7 bases from J, the junction contained 4 bases not matched to a gene. The CDR3 sequence is 12 residues long. This CDR3 is CASTTGGSGYTF. Written as DNA, the CDR3 is TGTGCCAGCACCACAGGGGGCTCTGGCTACACCTTC.

V and J are TRBV7-8 and TRBJ1-2; weak D call: TRBD1 (5 bases). The CDR3 is made up of 16 amino acids. CDR1 and CDR2 (germline): SGHVS, FQNEAQ. V shed 0 bases and J shed 3 bases, with 14 bases lying between them. CDR3: CASSLALAGSDYGYTF. In DNA form, the CDR3 reads TGTGCCAGCAGCTTAGCGCTGGCAGGGAGCGACTATGGCTACACCTTC.

The J gene is TRBJ1-2, the V gene TRBV7-8; tentative D call: TRBD1 (6 bases). The V end lost 2 bases, the J end lost 5 bases, and 15 bases lay between the germline ends. Germline V gene data show CDR1 as SGHVS and CDR2 as FQNEAQ. There are 15 residues in the CDR3. The CDR3 DNA follows: TGTGCCAGCAGCTTAAACGTGGACAGTCGTTATGGCTACACCTTC. This sequence encodes CASSLNVDSRYGYTF.

This clone was seen only once. This chain joins TRBV28 and TRBJ1-1; D gene unclear. The V end was cut by 7 bases, the J end by 1 base, with 4 bases between. This CDR3 has 11 amino acids. Per germline, CDR1 MDHEN and CDR2 SYDVKM. CDR3: CASMRNTEAFF. CDR3 DNA: TGTGCCAGCATGAGGAACACTGAAGCTTTCTTT.

The chain's CDR3 is CASSLGQGAYGYTF. CDR3 nucleotide sequence: TGTGCCAGCAGTTTAGGTCAGGGGGCTTATGGCTACACCTTC. This chain connects TRBV27 to TRBJ1-2; 8 bases are a match to TRBD1. V was pared by 2 bases and J by 5 bases, with 4 bases of the junction left unmatched. In germline, CDR1 is MNHEY, CDR2 SMNVEV (reference sequence). The CDR3 has 14 residues.

This clone was observed a few times. As DNA, the CDR3 is TGTGCCAGCAGTCCGTTCGGACAGGGCTATGGCTACACCTTC. The encoded protein is CASSPFGQGYGYTF. This chain links TRBV28 with TRBJ1-2; 8 bases are a match to TRBD1. J lost 4 bases, V lost 5 bases, and 6 bases had no gene match. This CDR3 is 14 amino acids long. CDR1 MDHEN and CDR2 SYDVKM come from the germline V gene.

The V call is TRBV2, the J call TRBJ1-6; a weak D match, TRBD1 (6 bases). V shed 8 bases and J shed 5 bases, with 13 bases lying between them. Germline V lookup: CDR1 SNHLY, CDR2 FYNNEI. The CDR3 is 14 residues long. The CDR3 coding sequence is TGTGCCAGCGCTAAGGGGGTACATAATTCACCCCTCCACTTT. Protein: CASAKGVHNSPLHF.

This clone was counted only a few times. This chain links TRBV19 with TRBJ1-5; no firm D call. The length of the CDR3 is 11 residues. V was clipped by 11 bases and J by 4 bases, with 9 bases between them. Germline CDR1 LNHDA, CDR2 SQIVND (reference sequence). DNA for the CDR3: TGTGCCGGGAACGGGAATCAGCCCCAGCATTTT. Translated, it gives CAGNGNQPQHF.

In this sample, this clone turned up a few times. At one end the junction does not follow the germline gene, possibly because of a read error. This rearrangement joins TRBV2 to TRBJ1-2, with 9 bases fitting TRBD1. The CDR3 loop spans 15 amino acids. Germline V CDR1 and CDR2: SNHLY, FYNNEI. The CDR3 region has the DNA TGTGCCAGCAGGGAAGATAACAGGGGGCCACGAGGCTACACCTTC. Protein product: CASREDNRGPRGYTF.

V and J are TRBV7-8 and TRBJ2-5; D perhaps matches TRBD1 (6 bases). Trimming took off 5 bases at V and 2 bases at J, with 15 bases between the two ends. The CDR3 sequence is 15 residues long. From germline, CDR1 is SGHVS and CDR2 FQNEAQ. The DNA for the CDR3 is TGTGCCAGCAGCCCACGGGTGGGACAACAAGAGACCCAGTACTTC. This codes for CASSPRVGQQETQYF.

This clone has more than one count but fewer than ten. This sequence joins TRBV5-1 and TRBJ2-7, with D possibly TRBD2 on 6 matching bases. The germline V gene encodes CDR1 SGHRS and CDR2 YFSETQ. This CDR3 spans 13 amino acids. The V and J ends lost 4 bases and 3 bases respectively, with 11 bases between them. CDR3 bases: TGCGCCAGCAGCACCAGCGGGCTCTACGAGCAGTACTTC. It yields the protein CASSTSGLYEQYF.

CDR3 nucleotide sequence: TGTGCCAGCCACAGGGAGGACGTCTATGGCTACACCTTC. It codes for CASHREDVYGYTF. The chain couples TRBV5-4 to TRBJ1-2; tentatively, D is TRBD1 (6 bases). Trimming removed 7 bases at V and 4 bases at J, with 14 bases between. The germline V gene has CDR1 SGHNT and CDR2 YYREEE (reference sequence). CDR3 size: 13 residues. Variable domain in full (rest from reference TRBV5-4 and TRBJ1-2): ETGVTQSPTHLIKTRGQQVTLRCSSQSGHNTVSWYQQALGQGPQFIFQYYREEENGRGNFPPRFSGLQFPNYSSELNVNALELDDSALYLCASHREDVYGYTFGSGTRLTVV.

The chain couples TRBV5-6 to TRBJ2-1, with TRBD1 matching 11 bases. Germline-derived CDR1 and CDR2 are SGHDT and YYEEEE. CDR3 length: 15 residues. With 5 bases clipped from V and 7 bases from J, the junction kept 8 bases outside the gene matches. The CDR3 DNA follows: TGTGCCAGCAGACCAACCGGGACAGGGGGTAATGAGCAGTTCTTC. Protein: CASRPTGTGGNEQFF.